This T cell receptor beta chain appears in the sequencing data of a study of OX40 agonist ivuxolimab in advanced cancers. The V gene lost 1 base and the J gene lost 4 bases, with 14 bases spanning the gap. From germline, CDR1 is SEHNR and CDR2 FQNEAQ (reference sequence). The CDR3 spans 16 residues. Clones were read by immunoSEQ multiplex PCR, and TCRdb kept only the in-frame ones, dropping some. The table shows some 39,000 clones, with more than 80% occurring only once. The sample consisted of CD4+ or CD8+ T cells sorted from blood, taken in a trial of the OX40 agonist ivuxolimab. The genes are TRBV7-9 and TRBJ2-1; perhaps TRBD1 as D (6 bases). This TCR came from an adult with an advanced solid tumor such as melanoma, head and neck, liver or kidney cancer. CDR3 protein: CASSLVAGVGYNEQFF. CDR3 nucleotide sequence: TGTGCCAGCAGCTTAGTGGCAGGGGTTGGGTACAATGAGCAGTTCTTC.